The 10 T cell receptor beta chains below come from one sample, sequenced in a study of T cell responses to AZD1222 COVID-19 vaccine. The table came from immunoSEQ multiplex PCR; TCRdb's copy has only in-frame clones and leaves some out. The sample gives around 120,000 clones, approximately 84% of which show up once; about 7.4% is in the top ten. The sequencing used peripheral blood, collected on day 0 of AZD1222 vaccination. Receptors were obtained from an adult in good health.

This chain uses TRBV10-1 with TRBJ1-2; 7 bases match TRBD1. From germline, CDR1 is WNHNN and CDR2 SYGVQD (reference sequence). The CDR3 runs to 13 residues. Trimming removed 4 bases from V and 4 bases from J; junction bases left unmatched: 3. This CDR3 reads CASSGTGVYGYTF. The CDR3 nucleotides are TGCGCCAGCAGTGGGACAGGAGTCTATGGCTACACCTTC.

The CDR3 spells CASSSDRASYEQYF. CDR3 bases: TGTGCCAGTAGTTCAGACAGGGCCTCCTACGAGCAGTACTTC. The chain links TRBV19 to TRBJ2-7; 7 bases match TRBD1. V was pared by 5 bases and J by 0 bases, with 4 bases of the junction left unmatched. Germline-derived CDR1 and CDR2 are LNHDA and SQIVND (reference sequence). The CDR3 is 14 residues long.

The J gene is TRBJ2-1, the V gene TRBV10-1, with 7 bases identical to TRBD1. Germline CDR1 WNHNN, CDR2 SYGVQD (reference sequence). With V trimmed by 5 bases and J by 12 bases, 13 bases remained unmatched. This CDR3 is built from 14 residues. The CDR3 sequence is CASSPGQAVFRQFF. CDR3 DNA: TGCGCCAGCAGTCCTGGACAGGCGGTTTTCCGGCAGTTCTTC.

This clone was seen once. This chain joins TRBV6-6 and TRBJ1-2, with TRBD1 matching 9 bases. Germline-derived CDR1 and CDR2 are MNHNY and SVGAGI (reference sequence). This CDR3 spans 14 amino acids. V lost 5 bases to trimming and J lost 8 bases; unmatched junction nucleotides: 9. CDR3 sequence (DNA): TGTGCCAGCAGTCCCTGGGACAGGGTAGAAGGCTACACCTTC. Encoded protein: CASSPWDRVEGYTF.

The rearrangement links TRBV6-5 to TRBJ2-2; possibly TRBD1 for D (5 bases). The V end was cut by 2 bases, the J end by 4 bases, with 14 bases between. The germline CDR1 and CDR2 sequences are MNHEY and SVGAGI. This CDR3 contains 16 residues. CDR3 sequence: CASSYRTTTSTGELFF. In DNA, the CDR3 is TGTGCCAGCAGTTACCGGACAACAACCTCCACCGGGGAGCTGTTTTTT.

The chain joins TRBV6-2 or TRBV6-3 to TRBJ1-5; 10 bases fit TRBD1. CDR3 length: 16 residues. Per the germline V gene, CDR1 is MNHEY and CDR2 is SVGEGT. Trimming took 2 bases from V and 3 from J; bases not matched to a gene: 4. CDR3 in amino acids: CASSYRGTGANQPQHF. The CDR3 DNA is TGTGCCAGCAGTTACAGGGGGACAGGGGCCAATCAGCCCCAGCATTTT.

The chain carries TRBV19 and TRBJ2-7; 7 nucleotides agree with TRBD1. The germline CDR1 and CDR2 sequences are LNHDA and SQIVND (reference sequence). CDR3 size: 13 residues. With V trimmed by 6 bases and J by 5 bases, 7 bases remained unmatched. The CDR3 reads CASRHRGRDEQYF. CDR3 nucleotides: TGTGCCAGTAGACACAGGGGCCGGGACGAGCAGTACTTC.

This chain uses TRBV28 with TRBJ1-6; tentatively, D is TRBD1 (6 bases). Germline V gene data show CDR1 as MDHEN and CDR2 as SYDVKM. The CDR3 consists of 16 residues. Trimming stripped 6 bases from V and 0 bases from J, with 12 bases between. The CDR3 reads CASRTGPSSYNSPLHF. CDR3 in DNA: TGTGCCAGCAGGACAGGCCCCAGCTCCTATAATTCACCCCTCCACTTT.

The rearrangement links TRBV9 to TRBJ2-3, with 10 positions matching TRBD2. The junction had 10 bases not matched to a gene; V was cut back by 4 bases and J by 2 bases. There are 17 residues in the CDR3. Germline CDR1 is SGDLS and CDR2 is YYNGEE. The CDR3 nucleotides read TGTGCCAGCAGCCGGGGGCTAGCGGGGGTATACACAGATACGCAGTATTTT. It yields the protein CASSRGLAGVYTDTQYF.

The rearrangement links TRBV20-1 to TRBJ1-2; D is unclear. Germline V gene data show CDR1 as DFQATT and CDR2 as SNEGSKA (reference sequence). The length of the CDR3 is 15 residues. V shed 3 bases and J shed 0 bases, with 14 bases lying between them. Written as DNA, the CDR3 is TGCAGTGCTAGTGGTGGTAGGGCCACTAACTATGGCTACACCTTC. As protein: CSASGGRATNYGYTF.